A selection of T cell receptor beta chains follows, all from one sample in a study of response to subunit inactivated influenza vaccine. Using its own MiXCR run on the RT-PCR reads, TCRdb lists one record per CDR3 protein. The table lists 550,000 to 600,000 distinct CDR3 sequences, 12% of them singletons, with roughly a tenth in the top ten. Sequencing was performed on PBMCs from blood, taken on the day of vaccination. These receptors were obtained from a man over 45 who received an inactivated influenza vaccine. Both conserved end residues are part of each CDR3. A D gene is named only where the DNA matches it firmly. Clone size is not always given. Where it is, it says once, few, many or a class for expanded clones.

size	D	J	V	DNA	CDR3
.	TRBD1	TRBJ1-1	TRBV11-2	TGTGCCAGCAGCTTATCAGGGGGGCACCGGACTGAAGCTTTCTTT	CASSLSGGHRTEAFF
many	.	TRBJ1-4	TRBV12-3/TRBV12-4	TGTGCCAGCAGTTTGGGCACAACTAATGAAAAACTGTTTTTT	CASSLGTTNEKLFF
.	.	TRBJ2-3	TRBV5-1	TGCGCCAGCAGCTCCGGGACCCCCAAGGCAGATACGCAGTATTTT	CASSSGTPKADTQYF
many	TRBD2	TRBJ2-2	TRBV4-2	TGTGCCAGCAGCTCTCTAGCGGGGGGGCCATCCGGGGAGCTGTTTTTT	CASSSLAGGPSGELFF
few	.	TRBJ2-7	TRBV30	TGTGCCTGGAACAGGGTCAGGGACTACGAGCAGTACTTC	CAWNRVRDYEQYF
.	.	TRBJ2-3	TRBV24-1	TGTGCCACCAGTGATCCAAGGGGGGGCGGGTCTTTGGATACGCAGTATTTT	CATSDPRGGGSLDTQYF
few	.	TRBJ1-1	TRBV6-1	TGTGCCAGCAGGCGCGGGGCTCCCTCACCGAACACTGAAGCTTTCTTT	CASRRGAPSPNTEAFF
many	.	TRBJ2-5	TRBV12-3/TRBV12-4	TGTGCCAGCAGCTTAGCAGGGCGAGAGACCCAGTACTTC	CASSLAGRETQYF
few	TRBD2	TRBJ2-3	TRBV27	TGTGCCAGTACGGATGGGACTAGCGGGAGTGTCACGCAGTATTTT	CASTDGTSGSVTQYF
many	.	TRBJ1-6	TRBV12-3/TRBV12-4	TGTGCCAGCAGCCGCCGGGGTTCACCCCTCCACTTT	CASSRRGSPLHF
.	.	TRBJ2-5	TRBV7-2	TGTGCCAGCAGCTTAGCTGTGGGGTCCCAAGAGACCCAGTACTTC	CASSLAVGSQETQYF
few	TRBD2	TRBJ2-2	TRBV20-1	TGCAGTGCTAGAGGACTAGCGGGAACGGGGGAGCTGTTTTTT	CSARGLAGTGELFF
many	TRBD1	TRBJ1-4	TRBV29-1	TGCAGCGTTGAAGGGAGAACAGGGGGTACTAATGAAAAACTGTTTTTT	CSVEGRTGGTNEKLFF
few	TRBD2	TRBJ2-7	TRBV6-6	TGTGCCAGCGAGGAGCGGGGTACCTACGAGCAGTACTTC	CASEERGTYEQYF
few	TRBD1	TRBJ2-5	TRBV5-6	TGTGCCAGCAGCTTCCGCCGAAGGACAGGGGAAGAGACCCAGTACTTC	CASSFRRRTGEETQYF
.	TRBD2	TRBJ2-3	TRBV24-1	TGTGCCACCAGTGATTTGGCTAGCGGGGGGCCAGATACGCAGTATTTT	CATSDLASGGPDTQYF
.	.	TRBJ2-3	TRBV20-1	TGCAGTGCTAGACGAGCCATGGGCACAGATACGCAGTATTTT	CSARRAMGTDTQYF
.	.	TRBJ1-2	TRBV20-1	TGCAGTGCTAGCCATCTGGGGCAGGGCGGCTATGGCTACACCTTC	CSASHLGQGGYGYTF
few	.	TRBJ1-5	TRBV19	TGTGCCAGTAGTATTCGGCAGGGTGACAATCAGCCCCAGCATTTT	CASSIRQGDNQPQHF
few	.	TRBJ2-3	TRBV15	TGTGCCACCAGCCAGTCGAGGGCTAGCGCAGATACGCAGTATTTT	CATSQSRASADTQYF
.	TRBD2	TRBJ2-5	TRBV7-2	TGTGCCAGCAGCTTAGTTAGCGGGGGTTGGGAGACCCAGTACTTC	CASSLVSGGWETQYF
many	.	TRBJ2-3	TRBV6-1	TGTGCCAGCAGTCGAGATTTGCGGACCAGCACAGATACGCAGTATTTT	CASSRDLRTSTDTQYF